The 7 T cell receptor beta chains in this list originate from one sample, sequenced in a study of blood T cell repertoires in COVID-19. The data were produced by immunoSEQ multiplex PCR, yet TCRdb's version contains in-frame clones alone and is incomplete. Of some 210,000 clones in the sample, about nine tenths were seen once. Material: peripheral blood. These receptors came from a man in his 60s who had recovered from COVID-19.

The CDR3 DNA reads as TGTGCCAGCAGTTTCCTAGCGAACGGGGAGGCCGAGCAGTACTTC. This gives the protein CASSFLANGEAEQYF. The chain employs TRBV7-2 and TRBJ2-7; weak D call: TRBD2 (6 bases). Germline V lookup: CDR1 SGHTA, CDR2 FQGNSA. This CDR3 has 15 residues. V gave up 6 bases and J gave up 6 bases, with 21 bases separating them.

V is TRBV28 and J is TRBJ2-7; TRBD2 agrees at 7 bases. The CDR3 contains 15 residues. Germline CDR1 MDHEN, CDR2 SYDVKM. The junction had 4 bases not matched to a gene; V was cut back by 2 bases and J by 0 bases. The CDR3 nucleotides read TGTGCCAGCAGTTTAGCCGCTAGCGGCTCCTACGAGCAGTACTTC. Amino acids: CASSLAASGSYEQYF.

CDR3 DNA sequence: TGTGCCAGCACCTCACAGGGGTCCTCCTACGAGCAGTACTTC. Amino acid sequence: CASTSQGSSYEQYF. The chain recombines TRBV6-5 with TRBJ2-7, with TRBD1 matching 7 bases. The CDR3 extends over 14 amino acids. Trimming cost V 7 bases and J 0 bases; bases outside gene matches: 6. Germline assignment: CDR1 MNHEY and CDR2 SVGAGI.

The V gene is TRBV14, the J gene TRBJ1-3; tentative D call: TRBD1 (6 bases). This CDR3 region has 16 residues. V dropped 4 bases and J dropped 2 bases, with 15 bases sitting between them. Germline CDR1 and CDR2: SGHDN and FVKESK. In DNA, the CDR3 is TGTGCCAGCAGCCGCAAGCGGGGGCTTGCTGGAAACACCATATATTTT. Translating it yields CASSRKRGLAGNTIYF.

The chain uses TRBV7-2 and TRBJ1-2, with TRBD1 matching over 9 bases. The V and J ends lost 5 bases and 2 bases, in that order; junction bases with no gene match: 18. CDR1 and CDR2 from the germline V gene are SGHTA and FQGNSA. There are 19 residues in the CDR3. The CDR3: CASSIRSGATGQGNYGYTF. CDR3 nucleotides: TGTGCCAGCAGCATTAGATCGGGTGCAACGGGACAGGGAAACTATGGCTACACCTTC.

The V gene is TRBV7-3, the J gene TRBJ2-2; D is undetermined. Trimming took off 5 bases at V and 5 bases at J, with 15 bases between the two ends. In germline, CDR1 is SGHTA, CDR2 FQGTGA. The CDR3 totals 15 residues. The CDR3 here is CASSPSKPRTGELFF. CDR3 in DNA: TGTGCCAGCAGCCCGAGTAAGCCGAGGACCGGGGAGCTGTTTTTT. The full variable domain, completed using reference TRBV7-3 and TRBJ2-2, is GAGVSQTPSNKVTEKGKYVELRCDPISGHTALYWYRQSLGQGPEFLIYFQGTGAADDSGLPNDRFFAVRPEGSVSTLKIQRTERGDSAVYLCASSPSKPRTGELFFGEGSRLTVL.

The CDR3 reads CASRRPGQGLTGELFF. CDR3 nucleotide sequence: TGTGCCAGCAGGAGACCGGGACAGGGGCTAACCGGGGAGCTGTTTTTT. V usage is TRBV27 and J usage is TRBJ2-2, with 10 bases fitting TRBD1. In germline, CDR1 is MNHEY, CDR2 SMNVEV (reference sequence). Trimming cost V 6 bases and J 5 bases; bases outside gene matches: 9. The CDR3 is made up of 16 amino acids.